This T cell receptor beta chain originates from a study of early T cells in non-severe SARS-CoV-2 infection. Whole-study context: Chains were unpaired, as sequencing was done on bulk RNA from unsorted whole blood.

Per germline, CDR1 DFQATT and CDR2 SNEGSKA (reference sequence). V was clipped by 3 bases and J by 4 bases; unmatched bases: 6. This CDR3 is built from 14 residues. Attached unique molecular identifiers marked individual cDNA molecules. TCRdb re-called the 5' RACE reads with MiXCR, one entry per CDR3 protein. The table records tens of thousands of distinct CDR3 sequences, about 7.1% of them present only once. In this sample, this clonotype turned up many times. Its antigen is not known. General study results and limits: VDJdb matching skewed toward anti-spike CD8 responses, missing private and CD4 specificities.

The V call is TRBV20-1, the J call TRBJ2-7; 10 bases fit TRBD1. This TCR came from an adult who was a healthcare worker with PCR-confirmed SARS-CoV-2 infection or an uninfected control (not recorded which). The sequences come from whole blood, collected at baseline. The CDR3, as DNA: TGCAGTGCTAGCCTGGACAGGGGGATATACGAGCAGTACTTC. It codes for CSASLDRGIYEQYF.